Below are 6 T cell receptor beta chains sequenced from a single sample in a study of cytomegalovirus exposure and HLA in healthy donors. PCR involved 60 Vbeta and 13 Jbeta primers. Sequenced by immunoSEQ multiplex PCR; TCRdb stores in-frame clones only, minus some. The sample lists some 100,000 clones; around 85% were seen once. Sequences were obtained from PBMCs. Receptor source: a man younger than 45 in good health and CMV-seronegative.

The chain combines TRBV15 with TRBJ2-1, with 7 bases identical to TRBD2. In germline, CDR1 is LNHNV, CDR2 YYDKDF (reference sequence). Unmatched junction bases numbered 2, after V lost 0 bases and J lost 0 bases. The CDR3 extends over 16 amino acids. The CDR3 sequence is CATSRERGSSYNEQFF. CDR3 coding DNA: TGTGCCACCAGCAGAGAACGCGGGAGCTCCTACAATGAGCAGTTCTTC.

The rearrangement uses TRBV27 and TRBJ2-7, with 15 positions matching TRBD2. CDR3 length: 14 residues. Trimming cost V 5 bases and J 6 bases; bases outside gene matches: 2. Germline values: CDR1 MNHEY, CDR2 SMNVEV (reference sequence). Here the CDR3 reads CASSQGLAGGEQYF. The CDR3 DNA sequence: TGTGCCAGCAGTCAGGGACTAGCGGGAGGCGAGCAGTACTTC.

This clone was recorded a few times. CDR3 DNA: TGTGCCAGCAGCTTAAGTATCGCGTCAGGGACAACCTCCTACGAGCAGTACTTC. Amino acid sequence: CASSLSIASGTTSYEQYF. The chain is built from TRBV7-9 and TRBJ2-7; TRBD1 might be the D (6 bases). V was trimmed by 2 bases and J by 0 bases, leaving 20 bases between them. The CDR3 covers 18 residues. CDR1 SEHNR and CDR2 FQNEAQ come from the germline V gene (reference sequence).

V gene TRBV5-1 combines with J gene TRBJ2-6; D perhaps matches TRBD2 (6 bases). CDR1 and CDR2 (germline): SGHRS, YFSETQ. The V gene lost 3 bases and the J gene lost 4 bases, with 11 bases spanning the gap. The CDR3 has 15 amino acids. CDR3 coding DNA: TGCGCCAGCAGCTCCCGCGGGGTAGGGGCCAACGTCCTGACTTTC. This codes for CASSSRGVGANVLTF.

The rearrangement joins TRBV10-3 to TRBJ2-1, with 11 bases identical to TRBD2. The junction had 1 base not matched to a gene; V was cut back by 3 bases and J by 0 bases. Germline V lookup: CDR1 ENHRY, CDR2 SYGVKD. The CDR3 runs 16 residues. DNA of the CDR3: TGTGCCATCAGTGAAACTAGCGGGAGCTCCTACAATGAGCAGTTCTTC. It specifies CAISETSGSSYNEQFF.

In this sample, this clone turned up once. This chain uses TRBV6-5 with TRBJ2-5, with 8 nucleotides matching TRBD2. The CDR3 sequence is 14 residues long. With 6 bases clipped from V and 4 bases from J, the junction kept 7 bases outside the gene matches. The V gene's germline CDR1 is MNHEY and CDR2 SVGAGI. For the CDR3, the DNA is TGTGCCAGCAGACTTAGCGGGAAGGGAGAGACCCAGTACTTC. Its translation: CASRLSGKGETQYF.